This T cell receptor (beta chain) originates from a study of shared clonotypes between healthy human individuals. Study context: Sampling drew on donors who were a couple of women and three men aged 18 to 49.

Study-wide results and caveats: Shared clonotypes across all four donors exceeded non-shared ones in generation probability.

On sorted subsets, replicate PCRs used roughly 190 ng DNA, or approximately 33,000 T cell genomes. Only in-frame clones appear in the TCRdb table, and some are missing; sequencing was by immunoSEQ multiplex PCR. The profile covers 760,000 or so clones, with 95% to 97% appearing a single time and less than 0.25% taken by the ten largest. Trimming removed 4 bases from V and 7 bases from J; junction bases left unmatched: 15. The CDR3 loop spans 18 amino acids. Germline loops: CDR1 SNHLY, CDR2 FYNNEI. Of note for this clone: Its antigen is not known. Additional DNA sequences in this sample encode the identical CDR3.

Naive-designated CD8 cells lacked CD45RO, were positively enriched for CCR7, and omitted terminally differentiated effector memory CD45RA+ cells. Donors were healthy HIV-negative adults without recent acute infections or vaccinations. Sequenced material: naive CD8+ T cells sorted from blood. The rearrangement joins TRBV2 to TRBJ2-1, with 11 bases that match TRBD2. The clonotype comes from a man aged 30-40 years in good health. CDR3 sequence reads: CASSVSLLTSGRGNEQFF. CDR3 in DNA: TGTGCCAGCAGTGTTTCCTTGCTTACTAGCGGGAGAGGGAATGAGCAGTTCTTC.